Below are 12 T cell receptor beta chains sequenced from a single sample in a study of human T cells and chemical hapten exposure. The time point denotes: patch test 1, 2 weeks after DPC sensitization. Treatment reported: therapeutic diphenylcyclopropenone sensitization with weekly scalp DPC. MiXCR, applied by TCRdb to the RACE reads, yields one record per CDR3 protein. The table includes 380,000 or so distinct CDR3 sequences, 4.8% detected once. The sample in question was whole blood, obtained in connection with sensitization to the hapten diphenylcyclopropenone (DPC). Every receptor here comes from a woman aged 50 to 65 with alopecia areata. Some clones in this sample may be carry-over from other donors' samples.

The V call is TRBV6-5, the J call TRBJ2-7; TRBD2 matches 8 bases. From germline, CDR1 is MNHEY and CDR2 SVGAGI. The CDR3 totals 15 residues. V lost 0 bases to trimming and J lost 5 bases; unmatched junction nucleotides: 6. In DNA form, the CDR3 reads TGTGCCAGCAGTTACTCTGTGGGACTAGGGAACGAGCAGTACTTC. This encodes CASSYSVGLGNEQYF.

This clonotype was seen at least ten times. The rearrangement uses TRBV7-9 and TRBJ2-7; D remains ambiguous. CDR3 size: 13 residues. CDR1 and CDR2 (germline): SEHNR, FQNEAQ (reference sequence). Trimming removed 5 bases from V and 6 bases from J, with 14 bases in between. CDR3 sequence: CASSPPAVFEQYF. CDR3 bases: TGTGCCAGCAGCCCGCCGGCAGTCTTCGAGCAGTACTTC.

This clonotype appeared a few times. The DNA of the CDR3 is TGTGCCAGCTCTCCCCGGGGCGGACCAGATACGCAGTATTTT. It translates to CASSPRGGPDTQYF. The V gene is TRBV18, the J gene TRBJ2-3; the D gene could be TRBD1 or TRBD2 (5 bases each). CDR3 length equals 14 residues. Trimming removed 6 bases at V and 4 bases at J, with 14 bases between. CDR1 and CDR2 from the germline V gene are KGHSH and LQKENI.

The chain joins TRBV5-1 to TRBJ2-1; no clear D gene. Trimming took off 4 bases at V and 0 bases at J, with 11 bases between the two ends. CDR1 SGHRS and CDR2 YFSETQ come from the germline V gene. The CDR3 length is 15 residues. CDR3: CASSTRLSSYNEQFF. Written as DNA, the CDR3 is TGCGCCAGCAGCACCAGACTGAGCTCCTACAATGAGCAGTTCTTC.

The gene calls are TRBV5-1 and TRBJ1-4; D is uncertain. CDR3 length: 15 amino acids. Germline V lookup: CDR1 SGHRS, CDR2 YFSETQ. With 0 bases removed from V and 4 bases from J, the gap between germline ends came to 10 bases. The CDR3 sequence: CASSLARQDNEKLFF. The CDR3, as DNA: TGCGCCAGCAGCTTGGCGAGGCAGGATAATGAAAAACTGTTTTTT.

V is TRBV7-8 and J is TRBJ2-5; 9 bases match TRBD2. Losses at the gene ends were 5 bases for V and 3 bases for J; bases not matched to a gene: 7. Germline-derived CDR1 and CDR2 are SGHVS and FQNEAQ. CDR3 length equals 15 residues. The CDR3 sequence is CASSPGVAGEETQYF. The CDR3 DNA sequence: TGTGCCAGCAGCCCCGGGGTAGCGGGAGAAGAGACCCAGTACTTC.

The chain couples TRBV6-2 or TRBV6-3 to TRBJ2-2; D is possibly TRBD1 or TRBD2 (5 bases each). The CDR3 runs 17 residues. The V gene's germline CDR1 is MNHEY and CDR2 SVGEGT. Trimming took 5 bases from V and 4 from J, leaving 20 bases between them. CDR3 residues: CASSAHPGPDSTGELFF. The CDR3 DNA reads TGTGCCAGCAGTGCACATCCGGGACCCGACTCCACCGGGGAGCTGTTTTTT.

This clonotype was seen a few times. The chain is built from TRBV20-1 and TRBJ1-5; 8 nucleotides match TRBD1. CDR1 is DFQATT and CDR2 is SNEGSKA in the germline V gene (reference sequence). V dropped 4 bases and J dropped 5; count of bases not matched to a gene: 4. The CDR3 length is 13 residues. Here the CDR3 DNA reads TGCAGTGCTAACCCAGGGGGCTATCAGCCCCAGCATTTT. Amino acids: CSANPGGYQPQHF.

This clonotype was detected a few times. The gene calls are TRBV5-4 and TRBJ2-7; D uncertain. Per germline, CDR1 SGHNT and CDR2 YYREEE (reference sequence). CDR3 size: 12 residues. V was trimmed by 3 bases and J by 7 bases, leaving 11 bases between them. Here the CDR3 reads CASSSGPREQYF. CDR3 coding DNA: TGTGCCAGCAGCTCCGGGCCCCGGGAGCAGTACTTC. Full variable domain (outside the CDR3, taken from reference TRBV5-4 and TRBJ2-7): ETGVTQSPTHLIKTRGQQVTLRCSSQSGHNTVSWYQQALGQGPQFIFQYYREEENGRGNFPPRFSGLQFPNYSSELNVNALELDDSALYLCASSSGPREQYFGPGTRLTVT.

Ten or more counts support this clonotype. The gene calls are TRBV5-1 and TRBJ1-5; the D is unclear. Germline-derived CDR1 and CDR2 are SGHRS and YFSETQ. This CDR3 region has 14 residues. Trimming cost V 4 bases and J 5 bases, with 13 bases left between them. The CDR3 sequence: CASSEDGPHQPQHF. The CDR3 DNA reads TGCGCCAGCAGCGAGGACGGGCCCCATCAGCCCCAGCATTTT.

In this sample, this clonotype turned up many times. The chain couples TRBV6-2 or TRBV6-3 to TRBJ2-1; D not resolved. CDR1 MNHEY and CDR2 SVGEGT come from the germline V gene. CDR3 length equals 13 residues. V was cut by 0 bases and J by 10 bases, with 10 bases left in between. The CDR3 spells CASSYSNLGEQFF. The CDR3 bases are TGTGCCAGCAGTTACTCGAATTTGGGGGAGCAGTTCTTC.

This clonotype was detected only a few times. The CDR3 coding sequence is TGTGCCAGCAGGTCCCAGGGGGCAGCTAATTCACCCCTCCACTTT. Its protein product is CASRSQGAANSPLHF. The rearrangement uses TRBV27 and TRBJ1-6, with 8 bases aligning to TRBD1. The CDR3 is made up of 15 amino acids. CDR1 is MNHEY, CDR2 SMNVEV, per germline (reference sequence). The V gene end was trimmed by 6 bases and the J gene end by 6 bases; junction bases not matched to a gene: 7.